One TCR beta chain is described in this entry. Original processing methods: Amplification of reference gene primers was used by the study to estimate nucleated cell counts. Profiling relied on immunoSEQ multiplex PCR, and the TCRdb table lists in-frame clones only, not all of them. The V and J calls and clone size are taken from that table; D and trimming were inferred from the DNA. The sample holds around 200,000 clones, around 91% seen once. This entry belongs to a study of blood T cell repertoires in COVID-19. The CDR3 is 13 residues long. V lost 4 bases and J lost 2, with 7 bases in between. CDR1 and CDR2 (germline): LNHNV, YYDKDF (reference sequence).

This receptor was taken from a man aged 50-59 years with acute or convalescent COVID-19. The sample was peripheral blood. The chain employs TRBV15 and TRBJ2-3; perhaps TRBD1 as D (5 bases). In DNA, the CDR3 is TGTGCCACCAGCACAGGGTTCACAGATACGCAGTATTTT. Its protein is CATSTGFTDTQYF.